This T cell receptor beta chain was captured in a study of ipilimumab plus nivolumab after autologous stem cell transplantation. Whole-study context: A median of about eight nivolumab and 5 ipilimumab doses were given. The DLBCL group included primary refractory and relapsed cases. Findings and caveats of the study: The authors say TCR, Treg and microbiome findings warrant further study.

Sequenced by immunoSEQ multiplex PCR; TCRdb stores in-frame clones only, minus some. The sample has fewer than 25,000 clones, nearly 75% seen once. Between the trimmed V and J ends, which lost 1 base and 2 bases, there was a span of 5 bases. Germline V lookup: CDR1 SNHLY, CDR2 FYNNEI. The CDR3 totals 13 residues. Ipilimumab, 1 mg/kg, started 14 to 28 days after autologous transplant. Note on this clone: Antigen unknown.

The sequences come from PBMCs, collected in a trial of ipilimumab plus nivolumab as post-transplant consolidation. The chain is built from TRBV2 and TRBJ1-1; D gene ambiguous. The receptor's source is a male donor with diffuse large B-cell lymphoma. The CDR3 reads CASSEEANTEAFF. As DNA, the CDR3 is TGTGCCAGCAGTGAAGAAGCTAACACTGAAGCTTTCTTT.